The rows below give T cell receptor beta chains drawn from one sample of a study of blood T cell repertoires in COVID-19. Generated by immunoSEQ multiplex PCR, the TCRdb table keeps only in-frame clones and is missing some. In the table there are 80,000 to 95,000 clones, around 85% of which are singletons. What was sequenced was peripheral blood. The receptors shown here come from a man at least 80 years old with active or convalescent COVID-19. Both conserved end residues are part of each CDR3. A D gene is named only where the DNA matches it firmly. Size is omitted from some rows. Given values are once, few, many or a class for expanded clones.

clone_size: -; j_call: TRBJ1-2; d_call: TRBD1; v_call: TRBV6-5; cdr3_aa: CASSSGQRTTNYGYTF; cdr3_nt: TGTGCCAGCAGTTCGGGACAGAGAACAACTAACTATGGCTACACCTTC
clone_size: -; j_call: TRBJ2-3; d_call: -; v_call: TRBV25-1; cdr3_aa: CASSEWPSTDTQYF; cdr3_nt: TGTGCCAGCAGTGAGTGGCCAAGCACAGATACGCAGTATTTT
clone_size: -; j_call: TRBJ1-1; d_call: -; v_call: TRBV3-1/TRBV3-2; cdr3_aa: CASSLNRVTEAFF; cdr3_nt: TGTGCCAGCAGCCTAAACAGGGTCACTGAAGCTTTCTTT
clone_size: once; j_call: TRBJ2-1; d_call: -; v_call: TRBV3-1/TRBV3-2; cdr3_aa: CASQLGMGSRNNEQFF; cdr3_nt: TGTGCCTCCCAGTTGGGGATGGGGAGCCGCAACAATGAGCAGTTCTTC
clone_size: -; j_call: TRBJ1-5; d_call: TRBD1; v_call: TRBV28; cdr3_aa: CASSQQGAILLADQPQHF; cdr3_nt: TGTGCCAGCAGTCAACAGGGGGCTATCCTCCTGGCGGATCAGCCCCAGCATTTT
clone_size: -; j_call: TRBJ2-2; d_call: TRBD1; v_call: TRBV2; cdr3_aa: CASSTQGAHTGELFF; cdr3_nt: TGTGCCAGCAGTACACAGGGGGCTCACACCGGGGAGCTGTTTTTT
clone_size: -; j_call: TRBJ2-2; d_call: TRBD1; v_call: TRBV7-2; cdr3_aa: CASSFGTGVTGELFF; cdr3_nt: TGTGCCAGCAGCTTCGGGACAGGGGTCACCGGGGAGCTGTTTTTT
clone_size: -; j_call: TRBJ2-1; d_call: TRBD2; v_call: TRBV19; cdr3_aa: CASSISGSNEQFF; cdr3_nt: TGTGCCAGTAGTATTAGCGGGAGTAATGAGCAGTTCTTC
clone_size: -; j_call: TRBJ2-4; d_call: TRBD2; v_call: TRBV29-1; cdr3_aa: CSVDTSGGKNIQYF; cdr3_nt: TGCAGCGTCGATACTAGCGGGGGCAAAAACATTCAGTACTTC
clone_size: -; j_call: TRBJ1-4; d_call: -; v_call: TRBV7-3; cdr3_aa: CASSQTGALVEKLFF; cdr3_nt: TGTGCCAGCAGCCAGACAGGAGCCCTTGTTGAAAAACTGTTTTTT